This entry features one TCR beta chain sequence. What it binds is not known. Data came from immunoSEQ multiplex PCR; TCRdb stores just in-frame clones and leaves some out. The sample holds more than 50,000 clones; around 84% are singletons and the top ten take around 4.5%. There are 15 residues in the CDR3. V shed 5 bases, J shed 10 bases, and the junction held 9 bases outside the gene matches. Germline V gene data show CDR1 as LNHDA and CDR2 as SQIVND (reference sequence). The data originate from a study of OX40 agonist ivuxolimab in advanced cancers. As for the study in general: Patients assigned to dose escalation were diagnosed with hepatocellular carcinoma, melanoma, renal cell or head and neck cancer. The group had a mean age of about 60 years, ranged from roughly 23 to 85, and was just under 85% male.

Whole-study findings and limits: CD4+ and CD8+ T cells in blood underwent clonal expansion by week 6 at 0.1 to 3.0 mg/kg.

The sample was CD4+ or CD8+ T cells sorted from blood, taken in a trial of the OX40 agonist ivuxolimab. This TCR was sampled from an adult with an advanced solid tumor such as melanoma, head and neck, liver or kidney cancer. V and J are TRBV19 and TRBJ1-6; 9 bases map to TRBD1. CDR3 coding DNA: TGTGCCAGTAGTCGTCCGGGACAGGGAGGCTCACCCCTCCACTTT. This sequence encodes CASSRPGQGGSPLHF.